The 11 T cell receptor beta chains given below trace back to one sample, sequenced in a study of CXCR3-negative and CXCR3-positive naive CD8 T cells. Study observations and caveats: CXCR3-negative naive cells had less hydrophobic TRB CDR3s than did CXCR3-positive naive cells.

No antigen is known for these receptors. It was by 5' RACE with UMI labels that the TRB cDNA libraries were prepared. Reprocessing the 5' RACE reads, TCRdb reports a single entry for every CDR3 protein and omits DNA. This sample contains over 100,000 distinct CDR3 sequences. The material sequenced was naive CXCR3+ CD8+ T cells from blood. The sample's subset: CD45RO-CCR7+CD27+CD95- naive CD8+ T cells expressing CXCR3 (TNR3+). The receptor source for this set is a human donor in good health. Some clones in this sample may be carry-over from other donors' samples.

The rearrangement joins TRBV10-1 to TRBJ1-1. The germline V gene encodes CDR1 WNHNN and CDR2 SYGVQD (reference sequence). CDR3 size: 13 residues. CDR3 in amino acids: CASSESGNTEAFF.

This rearrangement joins TRBV28 to TRBJ1-5; TCRdb reports TRBD1, a call that lacks DNA to check it against. Germline V lookup: CDR1 MDHEN, CDR2 SYDVKM. There are 18 residues in the CDR3. The CDR3 sequence is CASSSIPGRRDLNQPQHF.

V usage is TRBV4-3 and J usage is TRBJ1-2; TCRdb's D call of TRBD1 is untestable without DNA. The CDR3 length is 16 residues. Germline V gene lookup returns CDR1 LGHNA and CDR2 YSLEER. This CDR3 is CASSNNGQGKVEGYTF.

This chain links TRBV24-1 with TRBJ2-3; absent DNA, TCRdb's TRBD1 call cannot be checked. Germline V gene lookup returns CDR1 KGHDR and CDR2 SFDVKD. This CDR3 region has 15 residues. The CDR3 here is CATSWDQNEGSAQYF.

The J gene is TRBJ2-3, the V gene TRBV4-3; the TCRdb D gene call, TRBD2, has no DNA to confirm it. From germline, CDR1 is LGHNA and CDR2 YSLEER. This CDR3 has 18 amino acids. The CDR3 spells CASSQEGLAGDHTDTQYF.

This chain joins TRBV5-4 and TRBJ2-7. Per the germline V gene, CDR1 is SGHNT and CDR2 is YYREEE (reference sequence). The CDR3 covers 15 residues. The CDR3 is CASSAMVGSSYEQYF.

The CDR3 spells CATSSTTAGASYNEQFF. The rearrangement joins TRBV15 to TRBJ2-1; TCRdb's D call, TRBD1, is unchecked because there is no DNA. The CDR3 is 17 residues long. Germline assignment: CDR1 LNHNV and CDR2 YYDKDF (reference sequence).

The genes are TRBV27 and TRBJ1-5; TCRdb's D call, TRBD1, is unchecked because there is no DNA. CDR3 size: 13 residues. In germline, CDR1 is MNHEY, CDR2 SMNVEV (reference sequence). This CDR3 is CASSFSGGQPQHF.

The gene calls are TRBV9 and TRBJ2-7; TCRdb's D call of TRBD1 is untestable without DNA. This CDR3 is built from 15 residues. In germline, CDR1 is SGDLS, CDR2 YYNGEE. The CDR3: CASSVGDRGPYEQYF.

V and J are TRBV7-9 and TRBJ2-7; TCRdb's assignment of TRBD1 cannot be checked, as there is no DNA. The CDR3 length is 17 residues. The germline V gene encodes CDR1 SEHNR and CDR2 FQNEAQ (reference sequence). The CDR3 here is CASSLLRAGTGGYEQYF.

This chain connects TRBV25-1 to TRBJ2-2. Germline lookup yields CDR1 MGHDK and CDR2 SYGVNS. The CDR3 has 15 amino acids. The CDR3 region is CASSDLLKDTGELFF.